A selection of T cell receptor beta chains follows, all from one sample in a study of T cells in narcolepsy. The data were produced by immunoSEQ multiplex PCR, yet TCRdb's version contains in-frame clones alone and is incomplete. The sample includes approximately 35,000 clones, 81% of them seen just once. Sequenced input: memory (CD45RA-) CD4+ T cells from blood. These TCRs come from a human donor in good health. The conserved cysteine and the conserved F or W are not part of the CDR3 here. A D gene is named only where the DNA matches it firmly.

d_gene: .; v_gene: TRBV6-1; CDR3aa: ATDLQVDYT
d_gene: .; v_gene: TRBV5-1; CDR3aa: ASSLNPRDLH
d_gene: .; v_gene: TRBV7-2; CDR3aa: ASSPSNQPQH
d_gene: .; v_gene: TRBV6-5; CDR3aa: ASNNGQTYEQY
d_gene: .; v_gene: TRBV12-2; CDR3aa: ASRLDRADTQY
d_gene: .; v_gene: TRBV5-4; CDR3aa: AHRDNRGNTIY
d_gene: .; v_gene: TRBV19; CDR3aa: ASSLYTANYGYT
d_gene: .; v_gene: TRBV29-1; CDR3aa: SVGGLGAEQY
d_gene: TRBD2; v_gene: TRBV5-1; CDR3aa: ASSLASGPTDTQY
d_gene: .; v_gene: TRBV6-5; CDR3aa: ASTKAGTEAF
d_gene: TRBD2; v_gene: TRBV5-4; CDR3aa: ASSLAVGGSGTDTQY
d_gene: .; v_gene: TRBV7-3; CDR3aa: ASSFRANYGYT
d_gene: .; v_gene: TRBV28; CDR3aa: ASSLSLLGETQY
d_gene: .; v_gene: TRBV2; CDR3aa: ASRNSVGRGEAF
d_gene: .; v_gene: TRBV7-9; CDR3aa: ASSYSTDTQY
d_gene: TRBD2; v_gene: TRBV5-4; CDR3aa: ASSLEIDTSGTYNEQF
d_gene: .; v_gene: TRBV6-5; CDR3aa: ASTRRTGGNTEAF
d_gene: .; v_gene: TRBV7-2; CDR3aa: ASRPGGVNTEAF
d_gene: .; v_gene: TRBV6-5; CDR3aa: ASSTRGLGANVLT
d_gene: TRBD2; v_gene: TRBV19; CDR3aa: ASSLRGAGLAGSQGNEQF
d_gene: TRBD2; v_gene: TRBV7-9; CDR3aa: ASSAGLAGGETQY
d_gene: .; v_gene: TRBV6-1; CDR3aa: ASSEAGTNTEAF
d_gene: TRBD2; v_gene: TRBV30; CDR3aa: AWSVTRGGDTQY
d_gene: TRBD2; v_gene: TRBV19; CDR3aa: ASSIDFLGLAGKELF
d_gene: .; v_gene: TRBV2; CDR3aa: ASSEGGETQY
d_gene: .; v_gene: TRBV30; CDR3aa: AWGPKPNSKPQH
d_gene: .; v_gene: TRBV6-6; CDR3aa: ASRGRGAGSYEQY
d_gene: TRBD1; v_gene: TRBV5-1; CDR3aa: ASSLEGQGTRTQY
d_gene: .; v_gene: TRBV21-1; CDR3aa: ASSKTGPGNQPQH
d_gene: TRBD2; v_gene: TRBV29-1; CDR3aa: SVEGLASYNEQF
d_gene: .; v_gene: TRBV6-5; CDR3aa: ASSYGGQRGSTEAF
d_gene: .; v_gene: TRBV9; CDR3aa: ASSSSGTYQETQY